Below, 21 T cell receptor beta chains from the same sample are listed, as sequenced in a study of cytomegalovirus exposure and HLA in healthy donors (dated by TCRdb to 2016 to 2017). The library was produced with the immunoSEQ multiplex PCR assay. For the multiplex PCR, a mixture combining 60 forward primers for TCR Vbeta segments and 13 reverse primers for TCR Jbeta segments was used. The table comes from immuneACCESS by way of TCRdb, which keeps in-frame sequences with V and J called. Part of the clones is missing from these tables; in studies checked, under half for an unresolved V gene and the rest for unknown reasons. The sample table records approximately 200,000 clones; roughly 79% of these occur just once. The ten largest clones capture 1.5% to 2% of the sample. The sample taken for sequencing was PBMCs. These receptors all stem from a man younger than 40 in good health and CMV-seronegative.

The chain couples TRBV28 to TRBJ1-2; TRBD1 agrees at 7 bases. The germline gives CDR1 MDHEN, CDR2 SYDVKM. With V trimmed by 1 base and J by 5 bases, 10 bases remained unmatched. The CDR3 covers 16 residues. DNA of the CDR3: TGTGCCAGCAGTTTATACCCCGGGACAGTGAGTTATGGCTACACCTTC. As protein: CASSLYPGTVSYGYTF.

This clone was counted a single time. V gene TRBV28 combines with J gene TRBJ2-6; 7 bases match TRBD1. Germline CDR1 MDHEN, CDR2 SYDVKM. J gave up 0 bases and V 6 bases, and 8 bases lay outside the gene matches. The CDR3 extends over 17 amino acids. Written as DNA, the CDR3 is TGTGCCAGCAGCCGTACAGGGGCCCCCTCTGGGGCCAACGTCCTGACTTTC. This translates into CASSRTGAPSGANVLTF. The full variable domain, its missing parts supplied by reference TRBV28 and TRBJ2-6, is DVKVTQSSRYLVKRTGEKVFLECVQDMDHENMFWYRQDPGLGLRLIYFSYDVKMKEKGDIPEGYSVSREKKERFSLILESASTNQTSMYLCASSRTGAPSGANVLTFGAGSRLTVL.

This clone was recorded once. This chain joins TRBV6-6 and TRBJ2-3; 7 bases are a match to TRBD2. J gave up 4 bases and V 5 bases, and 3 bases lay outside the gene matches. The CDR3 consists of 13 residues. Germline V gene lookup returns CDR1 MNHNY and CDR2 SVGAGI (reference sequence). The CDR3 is CASSSRGADTQYF. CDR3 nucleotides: TGTGCCAGCAGTAGCCGGGGGGCAGATACGCAGTATTTT.

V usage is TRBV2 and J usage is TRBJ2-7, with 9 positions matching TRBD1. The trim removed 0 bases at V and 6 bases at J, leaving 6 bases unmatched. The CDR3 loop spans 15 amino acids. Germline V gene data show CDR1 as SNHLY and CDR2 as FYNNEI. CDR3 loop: CASSEAQGQGSEQYF. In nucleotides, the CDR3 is TGTGCCAGCAGTGAAGCTCAGGGACAGGGTTCCGAGCAGTACTTC.

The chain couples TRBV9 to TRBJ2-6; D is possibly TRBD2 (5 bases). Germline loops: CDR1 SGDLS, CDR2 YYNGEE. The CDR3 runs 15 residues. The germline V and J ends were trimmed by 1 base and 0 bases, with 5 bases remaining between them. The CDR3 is CASSVTSSGANVLTF. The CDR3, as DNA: TGTGCCAGCAGCGTAACTAGCTCTGGGGCCAACGTCCTGACTTTC.

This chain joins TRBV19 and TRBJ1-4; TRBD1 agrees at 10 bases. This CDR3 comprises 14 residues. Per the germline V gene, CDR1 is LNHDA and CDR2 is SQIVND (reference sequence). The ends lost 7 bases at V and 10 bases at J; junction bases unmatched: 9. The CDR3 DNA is TGTGCCAGTACCGACAGGGGGCCGAGCGGAAAACTGTTTTTT. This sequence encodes CASTDRGPSGKLFF.

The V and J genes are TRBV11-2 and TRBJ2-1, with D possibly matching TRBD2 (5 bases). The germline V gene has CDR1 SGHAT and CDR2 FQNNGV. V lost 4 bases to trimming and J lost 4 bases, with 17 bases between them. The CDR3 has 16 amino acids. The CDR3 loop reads CASSSSWRAKYNEQFF. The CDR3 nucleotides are TGTGCCAGCAGCTCCTCTTGGCGGGCCAAGTACAATGAGCAGTTCTTC.

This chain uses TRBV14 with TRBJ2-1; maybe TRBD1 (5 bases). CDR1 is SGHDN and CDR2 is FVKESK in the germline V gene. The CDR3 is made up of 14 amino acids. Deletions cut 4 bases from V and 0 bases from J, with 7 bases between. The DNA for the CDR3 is TGTGCCAGCAGCCCCAGGGACTCCTACAATGAGCAGTTCTTC. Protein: CASSPRDSYNEQFF.

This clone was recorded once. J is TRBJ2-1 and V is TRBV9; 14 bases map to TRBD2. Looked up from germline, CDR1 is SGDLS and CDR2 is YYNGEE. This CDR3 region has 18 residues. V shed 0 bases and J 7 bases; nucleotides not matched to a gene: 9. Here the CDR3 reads CASSVAPGLAGVGNEQFF. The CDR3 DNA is TGTGCCAGCAGCGTAGCGCCGGGACTAGCGGGAGTTGGTAATGAGCAGTTCTTC.

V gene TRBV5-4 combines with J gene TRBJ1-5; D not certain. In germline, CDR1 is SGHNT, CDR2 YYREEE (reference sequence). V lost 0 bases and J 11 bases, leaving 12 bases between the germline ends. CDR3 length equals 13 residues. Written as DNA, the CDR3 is TGTGCCAGCAGCTTGGAGGGAGCCCTTACCCAGCATTTT. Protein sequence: CASSLEGALTQHF. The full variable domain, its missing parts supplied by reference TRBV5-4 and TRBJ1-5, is ETGVTQSPTHLIKTRGQQVTLRCSSQSGHNTVSWYQQALGQGPQFIFQYYREEENGRGNFPPRFSGLQFPNYSSELNVNALELDDSALYLCASSLEGALTQHFGDGTRLSIL.

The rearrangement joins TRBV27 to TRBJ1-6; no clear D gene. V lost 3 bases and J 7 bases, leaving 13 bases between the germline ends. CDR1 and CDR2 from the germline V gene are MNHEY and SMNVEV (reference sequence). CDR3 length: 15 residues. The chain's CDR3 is CASSFGVPENSPLHF. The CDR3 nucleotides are TGTGCCAGCAGTTTTGGAGTGCCGGAAAATTCACCCCTCCACTTT.

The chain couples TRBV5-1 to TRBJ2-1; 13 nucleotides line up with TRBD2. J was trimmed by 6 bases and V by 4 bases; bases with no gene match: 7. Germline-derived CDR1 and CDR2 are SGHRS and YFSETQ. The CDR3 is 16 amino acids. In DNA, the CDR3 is TGCGCCAGCAGCCTCACCGGGACTAGCGGGATCAATGAGCAGTTCTTC. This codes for CASSLTGTSGINEQFF.

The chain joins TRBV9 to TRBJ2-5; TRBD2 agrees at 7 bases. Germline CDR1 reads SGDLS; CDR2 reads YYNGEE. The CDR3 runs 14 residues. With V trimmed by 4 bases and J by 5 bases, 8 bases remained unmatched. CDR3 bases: TGTGCCAGCAGCCGACTAGCACCAAGGGAGACCCAGTACTTC. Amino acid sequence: CASSRLAPRETQYF.

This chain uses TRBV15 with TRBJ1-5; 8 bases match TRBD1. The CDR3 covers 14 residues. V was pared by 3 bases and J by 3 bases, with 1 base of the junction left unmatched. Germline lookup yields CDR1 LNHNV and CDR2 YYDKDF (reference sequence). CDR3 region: CATSRTGDNQPQHF. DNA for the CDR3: TGTGCCACCAGCAGGACAGGGGACAATCAGCCCCAGCATTTT.

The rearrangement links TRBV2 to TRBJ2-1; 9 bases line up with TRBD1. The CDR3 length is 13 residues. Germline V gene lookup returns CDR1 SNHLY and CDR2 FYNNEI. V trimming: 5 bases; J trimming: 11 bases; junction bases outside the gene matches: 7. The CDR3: CASSWDRVGKQFF. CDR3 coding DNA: TGTGCCAGCAGTTGGGACAGGGTGGGCAAGCAGTTCTTC.

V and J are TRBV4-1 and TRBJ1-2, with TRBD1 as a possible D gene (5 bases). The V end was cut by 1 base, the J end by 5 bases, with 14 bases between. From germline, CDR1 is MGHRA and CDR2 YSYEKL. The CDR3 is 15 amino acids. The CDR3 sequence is CASSQALAGGYGYTF. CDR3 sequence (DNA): TGCGCCAGCAGCCAAGCCCTGGCCGGGGGGTATGGCTACACCTTC.

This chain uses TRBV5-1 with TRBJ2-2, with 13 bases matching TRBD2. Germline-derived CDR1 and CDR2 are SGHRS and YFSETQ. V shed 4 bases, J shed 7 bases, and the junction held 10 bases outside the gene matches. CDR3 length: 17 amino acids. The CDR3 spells CASSPPGLAGLNGELFF. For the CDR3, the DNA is TGCGCCAGCAGCCCTCCGGGACTAGCGGGACTAAACGGGGAGCTGTTTTTT.

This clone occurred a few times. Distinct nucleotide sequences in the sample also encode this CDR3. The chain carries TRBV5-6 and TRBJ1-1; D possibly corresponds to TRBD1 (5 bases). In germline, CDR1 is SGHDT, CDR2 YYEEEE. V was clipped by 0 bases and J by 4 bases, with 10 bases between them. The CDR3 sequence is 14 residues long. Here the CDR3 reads CASSLGQGGTEAFF. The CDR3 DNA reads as TGTGCCAGCAGCTTGGGGCAGGGTGGCACTGAAGCTTTCTTT.

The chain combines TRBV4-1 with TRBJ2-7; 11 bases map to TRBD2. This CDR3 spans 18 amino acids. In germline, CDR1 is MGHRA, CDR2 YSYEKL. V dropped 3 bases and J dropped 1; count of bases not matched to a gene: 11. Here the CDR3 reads CASSQNLAGGTLSYEQYF. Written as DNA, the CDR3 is TGCGCCAGCAGCCAGAACCTAGCGGGAGGCACGCTATCCTACGAGCAGTACTTC.

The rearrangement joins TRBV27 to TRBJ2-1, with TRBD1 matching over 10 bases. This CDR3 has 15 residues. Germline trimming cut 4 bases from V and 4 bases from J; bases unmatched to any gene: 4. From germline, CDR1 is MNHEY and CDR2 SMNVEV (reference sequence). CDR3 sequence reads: CASSWGQGRYNEQFF. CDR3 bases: TGTGCCAGCAGTTGGGGACAGGGGCGTTACAATGAGCAGTTCTTC.

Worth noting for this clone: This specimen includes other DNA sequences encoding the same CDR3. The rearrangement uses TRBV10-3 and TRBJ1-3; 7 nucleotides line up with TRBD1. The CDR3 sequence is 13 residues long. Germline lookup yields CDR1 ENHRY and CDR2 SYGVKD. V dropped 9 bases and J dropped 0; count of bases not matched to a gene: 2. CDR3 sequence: CAIRQGSGNTIYF. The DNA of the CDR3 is TGTGCCATTCGACAGGGCTCTGGAAACACCATATATTTT.